Below are 8 T cell receptor beta chains sequenced from a single sample in a study of cytomegalovirus exposure and HLA in healthy donors. The PCR employed 60 Vbeta primers together with 13 Jbeta primers. Assay: immunoSEQ multiplex PCR; the TCRdb copy retains only in-frame clones and omits some. The table has 150,000 to 200,000 clones, 84% seen once. Sequenced input: PBMCs. These TCRs come from a boy younger than 10 in good health and CMV-seronegative.

V and J are TRBV30 and TRBJ1-1; 7 positions agree with TRBD1. This CDR3 comprises 15 residues. CDR1 is GTSNPN and CDR2 is SVGIG in the germline V gene (reference sequence). V shed 1 base and J 0 bases; nucleotides not matched to a gene: 5. CDR3 sequence reads: CAWSGTGLMNTEAFF. In nucleotides, the CDR3 is TGTGCCTGGAGTGGGACAGGCTTAATGAACACTGAAGCTTTCTTT.

Here the CDR3 reads CASSYSSRDTEAFF. The CDR3 DNA reads TGTGCCAGCAGTTACTCGAGCAGGGACACTGAAGCTTTCTTT. The genes are TRBV6-5 and TRBJ1-1; tentative D call: TRBD1 (5 bases). V shed 0 bases and J shed 3 bases, with 8 bases lying between them. This CDR3 is 14 amino acids long. Germline-derived CDR1 and CDR2 are MNHEY and SVGAGI.

This rearrangement joins TRBV7-2 to TRBJ1-4; D gene uncertain. The CDR3 extends over 14 amino acids. Trimming removed 5 bases from V and 8 bases from J, with 15 bases in between. CDR1 SGHTA and CDR2 FQGNSA come from the germline V gene. This CDR3 reads CASSHKEGGEKLFF. The DNA for the CDR3 is TGTGCCAGCAGCCATAAAGAGGGAGGGGAAAAACTGTTTTTT.

V usage is TRBV25-1 and J usage is TRBJ2-5; 16 positions agree with TRBD2. The CDR3 consists of 18 residues. The J segment lost 5 bases and the V segment lost 4 bases, leaving 10 bases of the junction unmatched. The V gene's germline CDR1 is MGHDK and CDR2 SYGVNS. The DNA for the CDR3 is TGTGCCAGCAGTGTGGGACTAGCGGGAGGGACGGGTTGGGAGACCCAGTACTTC. Amino acid sequence: CASSVGLAGGTGWETQYF.

The chain is built from TRBV6-6 and TRBJ2-7; D might be TRBD1 (6 bases). V shed 6 bases and J shed 3 bases, with 15 bases lying between them. The CDR3 sequence is 14 residues long. Germline CDR1 reads MNHNY; CDR2 reads SVGAGI (reference sequence). The DNA for the CDR3 is TGTGCCAGCAGCGCCGGGACACTAGTCTACGAGCAGTACTTC. Translation: CASSAGTLVYEQYF.

The J gene is TRBJ1-2, the V gene TRBV6-1, with TRBD1 as a possible D gene (5 bases). Germline-derived CDR1 and CDR2 are MNHNS and SASEGT. The CDR3 covers 14 residues. The V gene lost 0 bases and the J gene lost 6 bases, with 11 bases spanning the gap. The CDR3 loop is CASSEAKGLDGYTF. CDR3 DNA sequence: TGTGCCAGCAGTGAAGCCAAGGGGCTGGATGGCTACACCTTC.

The V gene is TRBV6-5, the J gene TRBJ2-1; possible D gene TRBD2, 6 bases. Trimming stripped 7 bases from V and 5 bases from J, with 15 bases between. From germline, CDR1 is MNHEY and CDR2 SVGAGI. The CDR3 is made up of 14 amino acids. As DNA, the CDR3 is TGTGCCAGCACCGCGGGACCCGGCAACAATGAGCAGTTCTTC. This sequence encodes CASTAGPGNNEQFF.

The chain is built from TRBV5-4 and TRBJ2-3, with D possibly being TRBD2 (5 bases). The CDR3 sequence is 16 residues long. V lost 4 bases and J lost 2, with 17 bases in between. Germline V gene data show CDR1 as SGHNT and CDR2 as YYREEE (reference sequence). The CDR3 DNA reads TGTGCCAGCAGCACCGAGGGTGGGATCGCCACAGATACGCAGTATTTT. Protein product: CASSTEGGIATDTQYF.